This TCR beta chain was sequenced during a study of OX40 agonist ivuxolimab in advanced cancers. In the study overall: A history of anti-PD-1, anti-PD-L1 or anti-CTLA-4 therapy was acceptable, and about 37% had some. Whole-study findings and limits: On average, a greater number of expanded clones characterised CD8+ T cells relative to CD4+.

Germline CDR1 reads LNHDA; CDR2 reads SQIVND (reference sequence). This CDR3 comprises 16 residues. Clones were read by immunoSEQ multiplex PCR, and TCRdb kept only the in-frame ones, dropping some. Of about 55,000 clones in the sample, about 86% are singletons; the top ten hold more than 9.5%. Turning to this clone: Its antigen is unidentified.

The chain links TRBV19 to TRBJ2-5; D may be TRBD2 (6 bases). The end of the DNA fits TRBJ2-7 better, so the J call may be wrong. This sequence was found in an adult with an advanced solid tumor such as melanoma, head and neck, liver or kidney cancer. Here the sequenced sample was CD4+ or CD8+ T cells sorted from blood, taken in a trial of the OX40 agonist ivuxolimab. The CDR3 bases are TGTGCCAGTAGTATAGCGAACGGGGGTTTGACCTACGAGCAGTACTTC. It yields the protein CASSIANGGLTYEQYF.